These 26 T cell receptor beta chains share one sample of origin, sequenced in a study of Graves' ophthalmopathy and Graves' hyperthyroidism. RNA transcripts were the source from which TCR beta CDR3 regions were amplified. In the first round, RT-PCR was carried out with HTBI primers, and a multiplex PCR formed the second round. MiXCR, applied by TCRdb to the multiplex PCR reads, yields one record per CDR3 protein. This table has just over 600,000 distinct CDR3 sequences, about 20% appearing once. Material for sequencing was peripheral blood. The receptor source for this set is a woman aged 18-29 years with stable Graves' hyperthyroidism. Some clones in this sample may be carry-over from other donors' samples.

This clonotype has a count of ten or more. This chain links TRBV12-3 or TRBV12-4 with TRBJ1-5; no clear D gene. Between the trimmed V and J ends, which lost 1 base and 4 bases, there was a span of 8 bases. The CDR3 extends over 14 amino acids. The CDR3 protein is CASSLERINQPQHF. As DNA, the CDR3 is TGTGCCAGCAGTTTAGAACGGATTAATCAGCCCCAGCATTTT.

The sample holds many counts of this clonotype. The rearrangement joins TRBV24-1 to TRBJ1-1; the D gene is possibly TRBD1 (5 bases). CDR1 and CDR2 (germline): KGHDR, SFDVKD. This CDR3 is built from 15 residues. V was cut by 4 bases and J by 5 bases, with 16 bases left in between. The CDR3 protein is CATSDPRGERTEAFF. The CDR3 nucleotides read TGTGCCACCAGTGACCCCCGGGGGGAACGGACTGAAGCTTTCTTT.

V is TRBV27 and J is TRBJ2-3, with 9 bases fitting TRBD2. V lost 7 bases to trimming and J lost 6 bases; unmatched junction nucleotides: 14. The germline CDR1 and CDR2 sequences are MNHEY and SMNVEV (reference sequence). CDR3 length: 16 residues. The CDR3: CASTPRGGGVWDTQYF. In nucleotides, the CDR3 is TGTGCCAGCACCCCTCGGGGCGGGGGGGTATGGGATACGCAGTATTTT.

The genes are TRBV28 and TRBJ2-7, with 9 bases lining up with TRBD1. Germline V gives CDR1 MDHEN, CDR2 SYDVKM. The CDR3 spans 17 residues. V gave up 3 bases and J gave up 1 base; unmatched junction bases: 10. DNA of the CDR3: TGTGCCAGCAGTTTTTTGTCGGGACAGGGAACTTCCTACGAGCAGTACTTC. It translates to CASSFLSGQGTSYEQYF.

The sample holds many counts of this clonotype. The rearrangement joins TRBV12-3 or TRBV12-4 to TRBJ1-1; a weak D match, TRBD1 (6 bases). V lost 4 bases and J lost 1, with 10 bases in between. This CDR3 is built from 14 residues. The CDR3 coding sequence is TGTGCCAGCAGTTCCCGGGACAAGAACACTGAAGCTTTCTTT. Residues: CASSSRDKNTEAFF.

This clonotype was found many times. The gene calls are TRBV10-3 and TRBJ2-7; D gene uncertain. The CDR3 covers 12 residues. Germline loops: CDR1 ENHRY, CDR2 SYGVKD. The V end was cut by 4 bases, the J end by 6 bases, with 10 bases between. The CDR3 bases are TGTGCCATCAGTGCTCATAAGGGCGAGCAGTACTTC. This gives the protein CAISAHKGEQYF.

The chain employs TRBV7-8 and TRBJ2-7; D gene uncertain. CDR1 and CDR2 (germline): SGHVS, FQNEAQ. V dropped 2 bases and J dropped 4 bases, with 9 bases sitting between them. The length of the CDR3 is 13 residues. This chain's CDR3 is CASSLRKIYEQYF. The CDR3 region has the DNA TGTGCCAGCAGCTTACGGAAAATTTACGAGCAGTACTTC.

This clonotype was recorded at least ten times. The J gene is TRBJ1-2, the V gene TRBV24-1; D not certain. The CDR3 covers 11 residues. The V end was cut by 9 bases, the J end by 5 bases, with 9 bases between. The germline V gene encodes CDR1 KGHDR and CDR2 SFDVKD. CDR3 amino acids: CATHEEYGYTF. The CDR3 bases are TGTGCCACCCATGAAGAGTATGGCTACACCTTC.

There are many counts of this clonotype. The chain is built from TRBV4-1 and TRBJ1-3; unclear D gene. Trimming took 0 bases from V and 0 from J, leaving 6 bases between them. CDR1 and CDR2 (germline): MGHRA, YSYEKL. The CDR3 totals 15 residues. CDR3 bases: TGCGCCAGCAGCCAAGACGCCGGCTCTGGAAACACCATATATTTT. Protein: CASSQDAGSGNTIYF.

This rearrangement joins TRBV6-1 to TRBJ1-2, with TRBD1 as a possible D gene (5 bases). Trimming pared 11 bases from V and 4 bases from J, leaving 26 bases between. This CDR3 comprises 16 residues. Germline-derived CDR1 and CDR2 are MNHNS and SASEGT. CDR3 coding DNA: TGTGCCGCACTGAAGGAGGACACGGCTTCTGGCTATGGCTACACCTTC. Protein: CAALKEDTASGYGYTF.

This clonotype occurred many times. The chain carries TRBV7-2 and TRBJ2-7, with a possible D match to TRBD2 (5 bases). The CDR3 totals 14 residues. CDR1 is SGHTA and CDR2 is FQGNSA in the germline V gene. V was shortened by 1 base and J by 3 bases, with 10 bases between the two germline ends. The CDR3 loop reads CASSLGLAVYEQYF. DNA for the CDR3: TGTGCCAGCAGCTTAGGGCTAGCAGTCTACGAGCAGTACTTC.

There are many counts of this clonotype. At one of its ends the junction is not consistent with the germline gene, which may arise from a read error. The rearrangement joins TRBV20-1 to TRBJ2-7, with a tentative D call TRBD2 (6 bases). This CDR3 is 14 amino acids long. CDR1 and CDR2 from the germline V gene are DFQATT and SNEGSKA (reference sequence). The CDR3 nucleotides read TGCAGTGCGAGAGATGGGAGGAGAGGGCTCGAGCAGTACTTC. Translating gives CSARDGRRGLEQYF.

The chain couples TRBV20-1 to TRBJ2-7, with 8 bases aligning to TRBD1. The CDR3 extends over 16 amino acids. The germline gives CDR1 DFQATT, CDR2 SNEGSKA (reference sequence). The V gene end was trimmed by 0 bases and the J gene end by 2 bases; junction bases not matched to a gene: 9. The CDR3 sequence is CSARERGQGVAYEQYF. CDR3 nucleotide sequence: TGCAGTGCTAGAGAAAGAGGACAGGGAGTGGCCTACGAGCAGTACTTC.

V gene TRBV5-1 combines with J gene TRBJ2-7; 12 bases are shared with TRBD1. Germline V gives CDR1 SGHRS, CDR2 YFSETQ. This CDR3 is built from 17 residues. V shed 4 bases and J 4 bases; nucleotides not matched to a gene: 12. The DNA of the CDR3 is TGCGCCAGCAGCCCAACCACCGGGACAGGGGGCAGGTACGAGCAGTACTTC. This sequence encodes CASSPTTGTGGRYEQYF.

This clonotype was detected many times. V gene TRBV5-1 combines with J gene TRBJ1-1; a possible D gene is TRBD1 (5 bases). Germline lookup yields CDR1 SGHRS and CDR2 YFSETQ. This CDR3 has 15 residues. V shed 0 bases and J shed 3 bases, with 12 bases lying between them. Written as DNA, the CDR3 is TGCGCCAGCAGCTTGGGCCAGGGACGTCACACTGAAGCTTTCTTT. It yields the protein CASSLGQGRHTEAFF.

J is TRBJ2-2 and V is TRBV6-5; no clear D. The CDR3 runs 14 residues. The germline CDR1 and CDR2 sequences are MNHEY and SVGAGI. V was clipped by 3 bases and J by 1 base, with 6 bases between them. This chain's CDR3 is CASSYEVNTGELFF. The CDR3 DNA follows: TGTGCCAGCAGTTATGAGGTGAACACCGGGGAGCTGTTTTTT.

At least ten counts were recorded for this clonotype. The J gene is TRBJ2-7, the V gene TRBV6-5; TRBD1 matches at 7 bases. This CDR3 has 18 amino acids. Trimming at V came to 6 bases and at J to 2 bases, leaving 19 bases not matched to a gene. CDR1 and CDR2 from the germline V gene are MNHEY and SVGAGI. The CDR3 nucleotides are TGTGCCAGCAGGTCAGGGACAGCTCGTTCCTTACAACCCTACGAGCAGTACTTC. Translated: CASRSGTARSLQPYEQYF.

This clonotype occurred many times. The chain links TRBV11-1 to TRBJ2-7, with D hard to call. The V end was cut by 5 bases, the J end by 5 bases, with 7 bases between. CDR1 and CDR2 from the germline V gene are SGHAT and FQDESV (reference sequence). This CDR3 comprises 11 residues. CDR3 DNA sequence: TGTGCCAGCAGCCCACAAAACGAGCAGTACTTC. As protein: CASSPQNEQYF.

The gene calls are TRBV6-5 and TRBJ1-5; no firm D call. The CDR3 runs to 14 residues. Looked up from germline, CDR1 is MNHEY and CDR2 is SVGAGI. Trimming removed 0 bases at V and 7 bases at J, with 10 bases between. For the CDR3, the DNA is TGTGCCAGCAGTTACTCGATCGAGCGGCAGCCCCAGCATTTT. Translated, it gives CASSYSIERQPQHF.

This clonotype was counted at least ten times. V is TRBV19 and J is TRBJ1-2; TRBD1 agrees at 7 bases. The junction had 2 bases not matched to a gene; V was cut back by 5 bases and J by 2 bases. The CDR3 runs 13 residues. Germline V gives CDR1 LNHDA, CDR2 SQIVND (reference sequence). CDR3: CASSVRGNYGYTF. The CDR3 DNA sequence: TGTGCCAGTAGTGTCAGGGGGAACTATGGCTACACCTTC.

This clonotype was counted ten times or more. This chain joins TRBV11-2 and TRBJ1-3; 10 bases align to TRBD1. Germline V gene lookup returns CDR1 SGHAT and CDR2 FQNNGV. The CDR3 totals 15 residues. V trimming: 5 bases; J trimming: 3 bases; junction bases outside the gene matches: 4. The CDR3 sequence is CASSTGTGVGNTIYF. The CDR3 DNA reads as TGTGCCAGCAGCACCGGGACAGGGGTTGGAAACACCATATATTTT.

This clonotype was detected only once. CDR3 loop: CSASDSYNSPLHF. DNA for the CDR3: TGCAGTGCTAGCGACAGTTATAATTCACCCCTCCACTTT. This chain uses TRBV20-1 with TRBJ1-6, with a tentative D call TRBD1 (5 bases). The germline V and J ends were trimmed by 3 bases and 4 bases, with 7 bases remaining between them. The V gene's germline CDR1 is DFQATT and CDR2 SNEGSKA (reference sequence). CDR3 length: 13 residues.

This clonotype was detected only a few times. The chain couples TRBV30 to TRBJ2-7; D gene ambiguous. V was clipped by 1 base and J by 4 bases, with 14 bases between them. Per germline, CDR1 GTSNPN and CDR2 SVGIG (reference sequence). The CDR3 runs 14 residues. CDR3 loop: CAWSDWTVGYEQYF. CDR3 sequence (DNA): TGTGCCTGGAGTGATTGGACGGTGGGGTACGAGCAGTACTTC.

The sample holds a few counts of this clonotype. The CDR3 DNA reads as TGCAGTGCTAGAGCTAGGGGGCCGAACACCGGGGAGCTGTTTTTT. Translation gives CSARARGPNTGELFF. This sequence joins TRBV20-1 and TRBJ2-2; TRBD1 matches 7 bases. V was clipped by 1 base and J by 0 bases; unmatched bases: 2. The germline gives CDR1 DFQATT, CDR2 SNEGSKA (reference sequence). The CDR3 totals 15 residues.

This clonotype was recorded at least ten times. The J gene is TRBJ2-5, the V gene TRBV4-3; D not certain. Germline V gene lookup returns CDR1 LGHNA and CDR2 YSLEER. With 4 bases removed from V and 5 bases from J, the gap between germline ends came to 14 bases. This CDR3 is built from 14 residues. The CDR3 sequence: CASSPEGYGETQYF. The CDR3 coding sequence is TGCGCCAGCAGCCCCGAAGGGTATGGGGAGACCCAGTACTTC.

This clonotype was seen ten or more times. The V and J genes are TRBV7-6 and TRBJ2-7; D is undetermined. The CDR3 covers 14 residues. Germline CDR1 SGHVS, CDR2 FNYEAQ. V was trimmed by 0 bases and J by 6 bases, leaving 12 bases between them. CDR3 residues: CASSLAPASGEQYF. The CDR3 DNA sequence: TGTGCCAGCAGCTTAGCCCCCGCTTCGGGCGAGCAGTACTTC.